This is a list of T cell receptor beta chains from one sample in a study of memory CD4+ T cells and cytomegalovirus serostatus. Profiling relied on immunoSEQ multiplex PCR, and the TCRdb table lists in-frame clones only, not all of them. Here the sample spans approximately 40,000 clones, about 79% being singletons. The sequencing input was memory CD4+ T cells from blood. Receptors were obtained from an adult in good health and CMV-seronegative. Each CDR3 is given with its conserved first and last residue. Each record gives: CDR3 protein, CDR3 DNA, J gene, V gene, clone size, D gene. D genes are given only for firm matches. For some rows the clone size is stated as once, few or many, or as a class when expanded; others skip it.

CASSLGSGTQYF | TGTGCCAGCAGCTTAGGAAGCGGGACCCAGTACTTC | TRBJ2-5 | TRBV7-2 | NA | NA
CASSGQSGRDRIYNEQFF | TGTGCCAGCAGTGGCCAGAGCGGGAGGGATAGGATCTACAATGAGCAGTTCTTC | TRBJ2-1 | TRBV6-1 | NA | TRBD2
CASSLGDTNTEAFF | TGCGCCAGCAGCTTGGGGGATACGAACACTGAAGCTTTCTTT | TRBJ1-1 | TRBV5-1 | few | NA
CASSMWAGTGELFF | TGTGCCAGTAGTATGTGGGCGGGCACCGGGGAGCTGTTTTTT | TRBJ2-2 | TRBV19 | NA | NA
CASSYGAAITDTQYF | TGTGCCAGCAGTTACGGAGCGGCAATCACAGATACGCAGTATTTT | TRBJ2-3 | TRBV6-5 | NA | NA
CASIWRAGEHNEQFF | TGTGCCAGCATTTGGAGAGCGGGAGAACACAATGAGCAGTTCTTC | TRBJ2-1 | TRBV6-6 | NA | TRBD2
CASRQGGGFNEKLFF | TGTGCCAGCAGACAGGGAGGAGGGTTTAATGAAAAACTGTTTTTT | TRBJ1-4 | TRBV28 | NA | NA
CASSPRGGRYIEAFF | TGTGCCAGCAGCCCGAGGGGGGGGAGGTATATTGAAGCTTTCTTT | TRBJ1-1 | TRBV7-2 | NA | NA
CASSLDLGTQYF | TGTGCCAGCAGCTTAGATCTTGGGACCCAGTACTTC | TRBJ2-5 | TRBV11-3 | NA | NA
CASSVMSGTSGNEQYF | TGTGCCAGCAGCGTTATGTCCGGGACTAGCGGGAACGAGCAGTACTTC | TRBJ2-7 | TRBV7-6 | once | TRBD2